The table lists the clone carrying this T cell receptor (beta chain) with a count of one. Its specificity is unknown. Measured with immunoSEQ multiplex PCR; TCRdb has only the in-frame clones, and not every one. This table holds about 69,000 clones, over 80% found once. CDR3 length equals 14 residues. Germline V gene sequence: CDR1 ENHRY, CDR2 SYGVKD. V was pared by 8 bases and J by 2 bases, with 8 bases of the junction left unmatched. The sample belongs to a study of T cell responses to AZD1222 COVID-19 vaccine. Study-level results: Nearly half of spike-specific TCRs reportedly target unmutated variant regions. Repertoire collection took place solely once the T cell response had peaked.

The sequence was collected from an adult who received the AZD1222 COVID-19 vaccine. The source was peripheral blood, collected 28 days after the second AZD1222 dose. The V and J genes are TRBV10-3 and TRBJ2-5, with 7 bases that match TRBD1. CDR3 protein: CAIGRQGQQETQYF. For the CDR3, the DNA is TGTGCCATCGGCCGACAGGGACAGCAAGAGACCCAGTACTTC.